This TCR beta chain was observed in a study of blood T cell repertoires in COVID-19. As for the study in general: T cells, B-cell-depleted T cells, or PBMCs provided the cDNA or gDNA that served as material.

This CDR3 has 14 amino acids. The germline gives CDR1 MNHEY, CDR2 SVGAGI. V gave up 2 bases and J gave up 9 bases, with 14 bases separating them. This table comes from immunoSEQ multiplex PCR, and its TCRdb copy is limited to in-frame clones, with some not included. This repertoire shows 150,000 to 200,000 clones, roughly 86% found once; its top ten account for 2.5% to 4%. The sequenced sample was peripheral blood. The receptor comes from a man in his 70s with acute or convalescent COVID-19. The chain recombines TRBV6-5 with TRBJ1-5; D perhaps matches TRBD1 (5 bases). The CDR3 nucleotides are TGTGCCAGCAGTTACGGGCCGGGGGATTGGCCCCAGCATTTT. Its protein is CASSYGPGDWPQHF.